This TCR beta chain was identified in a study of blood T cell repertoires in COVID-19. Background on the study: Sites in the United States, Italy and Spain provided acute and convalescent COVID-19 samples. T cells, B-cell-depleted T cells, or PBMCs supplied cDNA or gDNA.

Between the trimmed V and J ends, which lost 11 bases and 10 bases, there was a span of 15 bases. This CDR3 spans 11 amino acids. Authors' methods: Nucleated cell number was recorded as an estimate derived from reference gene primer amplification. TCRdb keeps only in-frame clones here, not all; method: immunoSEQ multiplex PCR. V and J calls and clone size are given by that table; D and trimming were obtained from the DNA. The repertoire has a few hundred thousand clones, around 88% of them found once; the top ten carry about 12%. This TCR was recovered from a man aged 80 or over with acute or convalescent COVID-19. Sequenced input: peripheral blood. J is TRBJ1-3 and V is TRBV12-3 or TRBV12-4; D gene unclear. CDR3 residues: CAAGVAATIYF. CDR3 sequence (DNA): TGTGCCGCGGGAGTGGCTGCAACCATATATTTT.